This passage covers 9 T cell receptor beta chains from one sample sequenced in a study of regulatory T cells in long-lasting Graves disease. Libraries of TCR beta came from iRepertoire HTBI primers plus Arm-PCR of CDR3 regions. TCRdb analysed the multiplex PCR reads with MiXCR anew, one entry per CDR3 protein. The sample lists roughly 420,000 distinct CDR3 sequences; over 15% were seen once. The time point here: newly diagnosed GD, antithyroid drugs for less than 3 months. The TCR library was made from RNA extracted from PBMCs. This sample was also put to use in a study of T cells in Graves' hyperthyroidism and ophthalmopathy.

The input for sequencing was peripheral blood mononuclear cells (PBMCs), taken at new diagnosis, from a patient treated with antithyroid drugs. The receptors stem from a woman aged 30 to 39 with Graves disease.

This clonotype was counted a few times. V is TRBV7-2 and J is TRBJ1-6, with D possibly matching TRBD1 (6 bases). The CDR3 length is 16 residues. V gave up 1 base and J gave up 8 bases, with 15 bases separating them. The germline gives CDR1 SGHTA, CDR2 FQGNSA. The CDR3 coding sequence is TGTGCCAGCAGCTTAGGGGGACATACCATTGATTCACCCCTCCACTTT. This gives the protein CASSLGGHTIDSPLHF.

The chain combines TRBV12-5 with TRBJ2-1, with D unresolved. The germline gives CDR1 LGHNT, CDR2 FRNRAP. CDR3 length equals 10 residues. V was trimmed by 7 bases and J by 6 bases, leaving 4 bases between them. The CDR3 loop reads CASVPNEQFF. CDR3 DNA: TGTGCTAGTGTTCCCAATGAGCAGTTCTTC.

Turning to this clonotype: A much larger clone lies one base from this, so it may be a read error. V usage is TRBV2 and J usage is TRBJ1-3, with TRBD1 matching over 8 bases. The CDR3 length is 14 residues. Germline CDR1 is SNHLY and CDR2 is FYNNEI. The CDR3 DNA reads TGTGCCAGCAGTGACCAGGGGGCAGGAACCACCATATATTTT. Translating it yields CASSDQGAGTTIYF.

This clonotype was detected many times. The gene calls are TRBV11-1 and TRBJ1-2; D unresolved. Trimming cost V 5 bases and J 8 bases, with 15 bases left between them. Germline V lookup: CDR1 SGHAT, CDR2 FQDESV (reference sequence). The CDR3 runs 13 residues. DNA for the CDR3: TGTGCCAGCAGCCCCCACACGAAAGGGGGCTACACCTTC. Protein sequence: CASSPHTKGGYTF.

The chain employs TRBV7-3 and TRBJ2-2; 12 nucleotides line up with TRBD1. Germline V gene sequence: CDR1 SGHTA, CDR2 FQGTGA. This CDR3 spans 18 amino acids. V dropped 2 bases and J dropped 7; count of bases not matched to a gene: 11. CDR3 DNA sequence: TGTGCCAGCAGCTTAGATTCTCGGGGACAGGGGGCAGTCGGGGAGCTGTTTTTT. It encodes CASSLDSRGQGAVGELFF.

This clonotype was recorded once. This likely stems from a read error, as it lies one base from a far larger clone. The chain links TRBV7-2 to TRBJ2-1; unclear D gene. The CDR3 runs 13 residues. Germline loops: CDR1 SGHTA, CDR2 FQGNSA. The chain's CDR3 is CASSLIRANERFF. CDR3 DNA sequence: TGTGCCAGCAGCTTAATCCGAGCCAATGAGCGGTTCTTC. Drawing the rest from reference TRBV7-2 and TRBJ2-1, the complete variable domain is GAGVSQSPSNKVTEKGKDVELRCDPISGHTALYWYRQSLGQGLEFLIYFQGNSAPDKSGLPSDRFSAERTGGSVSTLTIQRTQQEDSAVYLCASSLIRANERFFGPGTRLTVL.

This clonotype was recorded at least ten times. This chain links TRBV6-2 or TRBV6-3 with TRBJ1-1, with D possibly matching TRBD1 (6 bases). Germline V gives CDR1 MNHEY, CDR2 SVGEGT. Between the trimmed V and J ends, which lost 6 bases and 6 bases, there was a span of 14 bases. The CDR3 contains 13 residues. This CDR3 is CASRASRGAEAFF. CDR3 sequence (DNA): TGTGCCAGCAGAGCTTCCAGGGGAGCTGAAGCTTTCTTT.

In nucleotides, the CDR3 is TGTGCCAGCAGCGCAGTACCGGGACTAACGAACACCGGGGAGCTGTTTTTT. Translated: CASSAVPGLTNTGELFF. The J gene is TRBJ2-2, the V gene TRBV9, with 7 positions matching TRBD2. CDR1 is SGDLS and CDR2 is YYNGEE in the germline V gene. After removal of 3 bases from V and 0 bases from J, the junction contained 8 bases not matched to a gene. The CDR3 contains 17 residues.

This clonotype was found a few times. V is TRBV6-2 or TRBV6-3 and J is TRBJ2-3; 9 nucleotides agree with TRBD1. V trimming: 7 bases; J trimming: 6 bases; junction bases outside the gene matches: 11. CDR1 is MNHEY, CDR2 SVGEGT, per germline. This CDR3 comprises 15 residues. CDR3: CASTHRGPQGDTQYF. The CDR3 region has the DNA TGTGCCAGCACTCACAGGGGGCCGCAAGGGGATACGCAGTATTTT.